This T cell receptor (beta chain) was documented in a study of monozygotic twins with inflammatory bowel disease. Overall study results and limits: Researchers report that IBD patients shared fewer clonotypes with others than healthy twins, especially amid disease activity.

The germline gives CDR1 LGHNA, CDR2 YSLEER. The CDR3 has 15 amino acids. TCRdb reprocessed the 5' RACE reads and stores each CDR3 protein as one record, lacking DNA. Here the sample table reports about 300,000 distinct CDR3 sequences. Collection yielded about 2.5 ml of blood per donor. Blood samples, whole and unsorted for T cells, yielded the isolated total RNA. With regard to this clonotype: The antigen is not known.

The chain carries TRBV4-3 and TRBJ1-2. The TCR comes from a human donor with ulcerative colitis or Crohn's disease, or a healthy co-twin of an affected twin (not recorded which). The sample consisted of blood. The CDR3 spells CASSQNTRPDYGYTF.